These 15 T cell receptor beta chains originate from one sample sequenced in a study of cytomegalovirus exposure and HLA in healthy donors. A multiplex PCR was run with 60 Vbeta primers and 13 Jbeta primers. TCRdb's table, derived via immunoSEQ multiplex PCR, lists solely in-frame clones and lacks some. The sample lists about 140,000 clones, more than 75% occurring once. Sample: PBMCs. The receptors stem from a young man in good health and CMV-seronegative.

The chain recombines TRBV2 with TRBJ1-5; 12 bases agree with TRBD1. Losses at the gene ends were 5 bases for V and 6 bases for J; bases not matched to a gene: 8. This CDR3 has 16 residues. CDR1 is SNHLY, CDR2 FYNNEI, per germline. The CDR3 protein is CASSSTGTGGRQPQHF. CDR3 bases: TGTGCCAGCAGTTCAACGGGGACAGGGGGCCGTCAGCCCCAGCATTTT. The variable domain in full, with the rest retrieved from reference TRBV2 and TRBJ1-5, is EPEVTQTPSHQVTQMGQEVILRCVPISNHLYFYWYRQILGQKVEFLVSFYNNEISEKSEIFDDQFSVERPDGSNFTLKIRSTKLEDSAMYFCASSSTGTGGRQPQHFGDGTRLSIL.

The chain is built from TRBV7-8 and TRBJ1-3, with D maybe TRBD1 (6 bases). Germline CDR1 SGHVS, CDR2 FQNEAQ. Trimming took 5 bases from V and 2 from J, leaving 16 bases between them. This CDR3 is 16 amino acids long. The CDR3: CASSPYDQGTGNTIYF. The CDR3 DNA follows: TGTGCCAGCAGCCCTTATGACCAGGGGACTGGAAACACCATATATTTT.

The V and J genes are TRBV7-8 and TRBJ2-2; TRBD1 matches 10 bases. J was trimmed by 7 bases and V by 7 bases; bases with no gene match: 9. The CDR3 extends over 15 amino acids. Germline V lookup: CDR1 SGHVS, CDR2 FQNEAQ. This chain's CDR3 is CASTRQGAFSGELFF. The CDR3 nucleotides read TGTGCCAGCACTCGACAGGGGGCGTTTAGCGGGGAGCTGTTTTTT.

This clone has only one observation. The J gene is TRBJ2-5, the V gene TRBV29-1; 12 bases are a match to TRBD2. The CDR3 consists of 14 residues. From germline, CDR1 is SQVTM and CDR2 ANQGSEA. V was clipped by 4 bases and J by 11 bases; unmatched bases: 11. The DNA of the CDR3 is TGCAGCGTTGCCCCGACTAGCGGGGGTCGGGAGCAGTACTTC. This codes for CSVAPTSGGREQYF.

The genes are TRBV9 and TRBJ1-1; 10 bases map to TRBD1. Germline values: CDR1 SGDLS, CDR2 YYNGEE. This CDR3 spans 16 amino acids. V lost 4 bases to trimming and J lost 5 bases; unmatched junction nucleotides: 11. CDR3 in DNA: TGTGCCAGCAGCCCCCGACAGGGGGCAGGTGGAACTGAAGCTTTCTTT. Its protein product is CASSPRQGAGGTEAFF.

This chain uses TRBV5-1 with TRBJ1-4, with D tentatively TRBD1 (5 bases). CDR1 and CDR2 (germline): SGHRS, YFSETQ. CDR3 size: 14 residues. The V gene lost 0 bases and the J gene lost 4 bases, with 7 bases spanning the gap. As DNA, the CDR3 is TGCGCCAGCAGCTTGGGGGGGGGTAATGAAAAACTGTTTTTT. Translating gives CASSLGGGNEKLFF.

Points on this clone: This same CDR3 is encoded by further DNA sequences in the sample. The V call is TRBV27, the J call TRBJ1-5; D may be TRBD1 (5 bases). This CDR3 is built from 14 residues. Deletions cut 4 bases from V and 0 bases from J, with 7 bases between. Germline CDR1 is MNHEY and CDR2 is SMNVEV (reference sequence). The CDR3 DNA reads TGTGCCAGCAGTTGGGGGGGTAGCAATCAGCCCCAGCATTTT. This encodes CASSWGGSNQPQHF.

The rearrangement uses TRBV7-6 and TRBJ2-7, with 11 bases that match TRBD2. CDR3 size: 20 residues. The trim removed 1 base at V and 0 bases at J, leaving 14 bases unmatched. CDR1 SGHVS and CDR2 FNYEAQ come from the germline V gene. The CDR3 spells CASSLDPSGGPLRSSYEQYF. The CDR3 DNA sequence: TGTGCCAGCAGCTTAGACCCTAGCGGGGGGCCACTTAGGAGCTCCTACGAGCAGTACTTC.

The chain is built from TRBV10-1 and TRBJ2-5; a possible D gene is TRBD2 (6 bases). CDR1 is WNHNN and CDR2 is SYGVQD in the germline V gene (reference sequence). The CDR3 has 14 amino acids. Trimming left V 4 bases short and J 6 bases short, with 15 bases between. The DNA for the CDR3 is TGCGCCAGCAGTGCCCAGGGTCGGGGGAAGACCCAGTACTTC. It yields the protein CASSAQGRGKTQYF.

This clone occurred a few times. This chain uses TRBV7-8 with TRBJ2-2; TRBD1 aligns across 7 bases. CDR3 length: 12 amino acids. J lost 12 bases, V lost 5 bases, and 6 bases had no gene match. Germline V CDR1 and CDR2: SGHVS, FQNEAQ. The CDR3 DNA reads TGTGCCAGCAGCGCCCAGGGGGTTAAGCTGTTTTTT. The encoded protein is CASSAQGVKLFF.

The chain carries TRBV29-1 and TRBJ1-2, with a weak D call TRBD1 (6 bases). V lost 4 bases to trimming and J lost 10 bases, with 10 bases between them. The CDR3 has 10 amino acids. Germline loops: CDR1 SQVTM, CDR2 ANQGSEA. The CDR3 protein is CSVGDTFYTF. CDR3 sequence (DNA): TGCAGCGTTGGGGACACATTCTACACCTTC.

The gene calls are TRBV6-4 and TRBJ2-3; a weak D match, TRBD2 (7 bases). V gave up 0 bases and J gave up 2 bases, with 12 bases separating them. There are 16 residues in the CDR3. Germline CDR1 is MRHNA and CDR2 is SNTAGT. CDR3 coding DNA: TGTGCCAGCAGTGACTCCCACGGGGGGCCCACAGATACGCAGTATTTT. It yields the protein CASSDSHGGPTDTQYF.

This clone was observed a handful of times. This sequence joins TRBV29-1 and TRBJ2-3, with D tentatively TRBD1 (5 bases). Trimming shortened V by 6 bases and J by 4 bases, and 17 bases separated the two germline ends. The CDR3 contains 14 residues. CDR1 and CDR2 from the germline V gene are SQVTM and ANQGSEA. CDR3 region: CSVAGYGSADTQYF. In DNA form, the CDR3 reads TGCAGCGTCGCAGGGTATGGTTCGGCAGATACGCAGTATTTT.

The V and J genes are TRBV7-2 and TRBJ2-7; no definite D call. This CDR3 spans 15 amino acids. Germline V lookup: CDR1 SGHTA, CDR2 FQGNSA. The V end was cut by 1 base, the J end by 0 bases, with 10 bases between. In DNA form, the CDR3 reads TGTGCCAGCAGCTTAGACCCGGGTTTCTCCTACGAGCAGTACTTC. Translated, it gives CASSLDPGFSYEQYF.

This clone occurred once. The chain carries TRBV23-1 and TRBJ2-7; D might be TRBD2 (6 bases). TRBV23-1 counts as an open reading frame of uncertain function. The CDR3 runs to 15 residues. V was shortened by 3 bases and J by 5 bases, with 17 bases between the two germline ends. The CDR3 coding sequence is TGCGCCAGCAGTCACAATGGCCCCTGGGGGGACGAGCAGTACTTC. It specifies CASSHNGPWGDEQYF.